Given below is one T cell receptor beta chain in context. Its cognate antigen is unknown. Trimming stripped 5 bases from V and 8 bases from J, with 12 bases between. Per germline, CDR1 SGHNT and CDR2 YENEEA. This CDR3 is built from 12 residues. The sample originates from a study of OX40 agonist ivuxolimab in advanced cancers. In the study overall: Ivuxolimab, an agonist antibody against OX40 (CD134), was given to patients. In this trial design, patients received ivuxolimab intravenously at 0.01 to 10 mg/kg every 2 weeks.

The table came from immunoSEQ multiplex PCR; TCRdb's copy has only in-frame clones and leaves some out. The table includes over 55,000 clones, approximately 91% detected once. Regarding the study as a whole: Specificity for antigen went undetermined in the expanded peripheral T cells.

Blood sampling was done at baseline, cycle 4 day 1, and cycle 7 day 1. The TCR originated in an adult with an advanced solid tumor such as melanoma, head and neck, liver or kidney cancer. The sample here was CD4+ or CD8+ T cells sorted from blood, taken in a trial of the OX40 agonist ivuxolimab. The chain recombines TRBV11-3 with TRBJ1-1; D is perhaps TRBD1 (5 bases). CDR3: CASSRRGLEAFF. DNA of the CDR3: TGTGCCAGCAGCAGACGGGGGTTGGAAGCTTTCTTT.